Reported below is one T cell receptor beta chain. Its antigen is undetermined. The same CDR3 also results from other DNA sequences found in this sample. The data derive from a study of cytomegalovirus exposure and HLA in healthy donors. Study conclusions and caveats: TCR beta chains numbering more than 150 were designated cytomegalovirus-associated.

Using immunoSEQ multiplex PCR, the repertoire was profiled, and TCRdb retains in-frame clones only, with some absent. Of roughly 350,000 clones in the sample, around 86% were seen once. Input material: PBMCs. This TCR was recovered from a woman aged 18-29 years in good health and CMV-seronegative.

This CDR3 is CASSLGGAQDTQYF. The CDR3 region has the DNA TGTGCCAGCAGCTTAGGTGGGGCGCAAGATACGCAGTATTTT. This chain links TRBV7-3 with TRBJ2-3, with D possibly being TRBD1 (5 bases). Per the germline V gene, CDR1 is SGHTA and CDR2 is FQGTGA. CDR3 length: 14 amino acids. Between the trimmed V and J ends, which lost 2 bases and 5 bases, there was a span of 11 bases.